This TCR beta chain was recorded in a study of response to subunit inactivated influenza vaccine. Trimming shortened V by 1 base and J by 12 bases, and 13 bases separated the two germline ends. The germline gives CDR1 DFQATT, CDR2 SNEGSKA (reference sequence). The CDR3 extends over 11 amino acids. In this sample, this clonotype turned up a few times. Its antigen is unknown. TCRdb ran MiXCR on the RT-PCR reads and lists one entry per CDR3 protein. The sample records 400,000 to 650,000 distinct CDR3 sequences, roughly 7.6% being singletons. Study findings and constraints: The study's authors posited that every seasonal influenza vaccination enlists few new T cells.

The source was PBMCs from blood, collected less than 25 months after vaccination. The source is a man between 50 and 69 years old who received an inactivated influenza vaccine. V and J are TRBV20-1 and TRBJ2-7; D unclear. Here the CDR3 reads CSARGDVVRYF. Written as DNA, the CDR3 is TGCAGTGCTAGAGGGGATGTAGTTAGGTACTTC.